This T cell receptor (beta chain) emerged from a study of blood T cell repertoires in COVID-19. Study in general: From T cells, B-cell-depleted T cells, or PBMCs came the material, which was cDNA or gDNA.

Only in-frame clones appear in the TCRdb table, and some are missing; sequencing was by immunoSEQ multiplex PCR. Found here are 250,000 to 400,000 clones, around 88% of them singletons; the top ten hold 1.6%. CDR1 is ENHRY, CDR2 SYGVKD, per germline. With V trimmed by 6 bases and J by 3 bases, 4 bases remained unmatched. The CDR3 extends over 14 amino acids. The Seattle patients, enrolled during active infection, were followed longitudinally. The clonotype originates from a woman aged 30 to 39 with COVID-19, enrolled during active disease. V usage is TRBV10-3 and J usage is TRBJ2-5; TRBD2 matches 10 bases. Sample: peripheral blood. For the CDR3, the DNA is TGTGCCATCAGGCCGGGACTAGCGAAAGAGACCCAGTACTTC. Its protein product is CAIRPGLAKETQYF.